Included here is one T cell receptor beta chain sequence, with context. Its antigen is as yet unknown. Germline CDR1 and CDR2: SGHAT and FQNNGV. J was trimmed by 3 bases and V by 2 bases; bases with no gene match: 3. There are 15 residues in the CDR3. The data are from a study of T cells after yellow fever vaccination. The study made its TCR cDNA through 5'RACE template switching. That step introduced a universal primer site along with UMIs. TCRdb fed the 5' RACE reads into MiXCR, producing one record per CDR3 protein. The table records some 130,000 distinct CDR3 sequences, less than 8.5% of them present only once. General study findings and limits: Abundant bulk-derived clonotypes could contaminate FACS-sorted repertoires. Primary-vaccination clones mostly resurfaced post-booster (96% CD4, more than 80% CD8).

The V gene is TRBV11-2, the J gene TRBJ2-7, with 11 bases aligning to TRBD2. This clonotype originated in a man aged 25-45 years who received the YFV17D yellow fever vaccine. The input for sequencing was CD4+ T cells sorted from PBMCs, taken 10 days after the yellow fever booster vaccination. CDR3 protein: CASSLRLAGHYEQYF. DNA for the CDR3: TGTGCCAGCAGCTTACGACTAGCGGGACACTACGAGCAGTACTTC.